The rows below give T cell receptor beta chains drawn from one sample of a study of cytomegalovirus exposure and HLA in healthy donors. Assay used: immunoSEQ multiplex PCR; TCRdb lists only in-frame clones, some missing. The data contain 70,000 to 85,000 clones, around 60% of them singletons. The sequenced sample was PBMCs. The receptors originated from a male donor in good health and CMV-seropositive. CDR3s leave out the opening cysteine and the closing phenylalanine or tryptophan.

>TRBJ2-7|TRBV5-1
ASSSDRGNYEQY
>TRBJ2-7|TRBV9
ASSVDGDYYEQY
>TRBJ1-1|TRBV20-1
SARVAEAF
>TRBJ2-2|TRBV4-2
ASSQDGSGGPATGELF
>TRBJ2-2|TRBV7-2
ASTSTGELF
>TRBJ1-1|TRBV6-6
ASSYHPPSAEAF
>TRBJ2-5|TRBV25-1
ASGQGIAGAQETQY
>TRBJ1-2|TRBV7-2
ASSLEFRGTGNGYT
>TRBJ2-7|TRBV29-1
SVAPTSGRDEQY
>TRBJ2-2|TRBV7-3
ASSLGAGLTATGELF
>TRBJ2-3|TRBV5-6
ASSQQGAGDTQY
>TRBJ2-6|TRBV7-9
ASSLGTGAGANVLT
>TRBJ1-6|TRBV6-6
ASQWTDNSPLH
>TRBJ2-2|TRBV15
ATSSPSYAGELF
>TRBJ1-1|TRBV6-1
ASSDKGGITEAF
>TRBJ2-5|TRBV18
ASSPPGRELIKTQY
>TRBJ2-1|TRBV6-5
ASSYSTVAMNNEQF
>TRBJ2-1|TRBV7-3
ASSLGGGNEQF
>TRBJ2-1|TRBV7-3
ASSLTPSSYNEQF
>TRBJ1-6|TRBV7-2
ASQASQTNNSPLH
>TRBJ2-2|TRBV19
ASSLPTTGPGELF
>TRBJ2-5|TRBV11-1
ASRAGETQY
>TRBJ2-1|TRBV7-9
ASSSGLAGSNEQF
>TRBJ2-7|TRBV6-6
ASSYSNRGGGEQY
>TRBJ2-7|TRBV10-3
AISELGTGGKVEQY
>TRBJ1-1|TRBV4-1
ASSQDGNRGRIMNTEAF
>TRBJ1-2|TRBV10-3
AISESQVNYGYT
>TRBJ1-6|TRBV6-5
ASTPTGSHNSPLH
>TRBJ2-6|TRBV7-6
ASGLGGRASGANVLT
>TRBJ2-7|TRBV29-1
SVEEVGQGTYEQY
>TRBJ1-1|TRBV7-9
SSSSGVMNTEAF
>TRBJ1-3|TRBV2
ASLKGRGSGNTIY